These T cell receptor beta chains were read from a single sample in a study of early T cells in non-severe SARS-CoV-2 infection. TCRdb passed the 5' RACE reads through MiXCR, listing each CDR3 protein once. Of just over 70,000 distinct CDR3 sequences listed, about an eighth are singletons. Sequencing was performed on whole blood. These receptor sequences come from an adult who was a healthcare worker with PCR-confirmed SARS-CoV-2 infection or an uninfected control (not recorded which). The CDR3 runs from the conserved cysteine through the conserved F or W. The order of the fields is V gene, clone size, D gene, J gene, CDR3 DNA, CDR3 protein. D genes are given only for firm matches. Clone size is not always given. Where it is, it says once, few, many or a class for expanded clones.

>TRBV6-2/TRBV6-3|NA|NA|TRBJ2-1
TGTGCCTCTTGCAGTCCTACGTATAATGAGCAGTTCTTC
CASCSPTYNEQFF
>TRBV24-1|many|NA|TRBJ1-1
TGTGCCACCAGTCGGAACGGAATTAACACTGAAGCTTTCTTT
CATSRNGINTEAFF
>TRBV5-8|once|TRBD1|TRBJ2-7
TGTGCCAGCAGCAGCGGACAGGGGCCCTTCTACGAGCAGTACTTC
CASSSGQGPFYEQYF
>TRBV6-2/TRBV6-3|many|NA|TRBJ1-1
TGTGCCAGCAGCTACAGGCCAAACAGGGTGTGGACTGAAGCTTTCTTT
CASSYRPNRVWTEAFF
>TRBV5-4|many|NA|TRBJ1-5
TGTGCCAGCAGCCGACTTGAAGGTGGGACGAGCAATCAGCCCCAGCATTTT
CASSRLEGGTSNQPQHF
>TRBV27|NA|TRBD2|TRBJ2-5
TGTGCCAGCAGTTTACTAGCGGAAGGGGAGACCCAGTACTTC
CASSLLAEGETQYF
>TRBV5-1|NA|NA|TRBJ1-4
TGCGCCAGCAGCTTTGACGATAATGAAAAACTGTTTTTT
CASSFDDNEKLFF
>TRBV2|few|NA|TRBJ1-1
TGTGCCAGCAGGGAGGAGGACACTGAAGCTTTCTTT
CASREEDTEAFF
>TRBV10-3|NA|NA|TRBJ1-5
TGTGCCATCAGGCGGAACGGAGATAGCAATCAGCCCCAGCATTTT
CAIRRNGDSNQPQHF
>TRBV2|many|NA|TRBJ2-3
TGTGCCAGCGGAGAGGATACGCAGTATTTT
CASGEDTQYF
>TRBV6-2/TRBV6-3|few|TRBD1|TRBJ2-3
TGTGCCACCAGGGGGCTAACGGGCACAGATACGCAGTATTTT
CATRGLTGTDTQYF
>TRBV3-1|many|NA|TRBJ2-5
TGTGCCAGCAGCCAAGGCCCTCAGGGGACCCAGTACTTC
CASSQGPQGTQYF
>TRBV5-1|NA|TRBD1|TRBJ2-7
TGCGCCAGCAGTCATGGACAGGGGGCTACCGAGCAGTACTTC
CASSHGQGATEQYF
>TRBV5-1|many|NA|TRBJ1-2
TGCGCCAGCAGCTGGGGGTCCTACGCGGGCTATGGCTACACCTTC
CASSWGSYAGYGYTF
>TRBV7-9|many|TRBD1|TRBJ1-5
TGTGCCAGCAGCTCTGGACAGGGGAGGATTTCGCAGCCCCAGCATTTT
CASSSGQGRISQPQHF
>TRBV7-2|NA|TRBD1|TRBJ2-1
TGTGCCAGCAGCCTGGACAGGGGCACCTACAATGAGCAGTTCTTC
CASSLDRGTYNEQFF
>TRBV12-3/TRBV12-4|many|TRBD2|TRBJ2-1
TGTGCCAGCAGTTACGGTGTGCGGGAGGGTTCCTACAATGAGCAGTTCTTC
CASSYGVREGSYNEQFF
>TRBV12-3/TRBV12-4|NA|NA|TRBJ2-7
TGTGCCAGCAGTTTACGTCGAACCTACGAGCAGTACTTC
CASSLRRTYEQYF
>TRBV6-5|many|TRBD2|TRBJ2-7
TGTGCCAGCAGTTCGCTCCCCGGGACTAGCGGCTCCTACGAGCAGTACTTC
CASSSLPGTSGSYEQYF
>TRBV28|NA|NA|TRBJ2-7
TGTGCCAGCAGTGGAAGACCTGGGGAGCAGTACTTC
CASSGRPGEQYF
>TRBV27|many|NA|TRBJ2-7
TGTGCCAGCAGTTTATCGGGGCAGGGTAACAACGAGCAGTACTTC
CASSLSGQGNNEQYF
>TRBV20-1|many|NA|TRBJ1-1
TGCAGTGCTAGACGACAGGTGAAAACTGAAGCTTTCTTT
CSARRQVKTEAFF
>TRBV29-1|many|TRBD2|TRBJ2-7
TGCAGCGGCGGGACTAGCGGCAACTCCTACGAGCAGTACTTC
CSGGTSGNSYEQYF
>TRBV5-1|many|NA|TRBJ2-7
TGCGCCAGCAGCTTGGAAGGCAGAACTTACGAGCAGTACTTC
CASSLEGRTYEQYF
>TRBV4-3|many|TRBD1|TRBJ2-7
TGCGCCAGCAGCCTCGCCTCCGGGACAGGGGGCTACGAGCAGTACTTC
CASSLASGTGGYEQYF
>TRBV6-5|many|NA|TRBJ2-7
TGTGCCAGCAGTTACTCACGGAGGTCCTACGAGCAGTACTTC
CASSYSRRSYEQYF